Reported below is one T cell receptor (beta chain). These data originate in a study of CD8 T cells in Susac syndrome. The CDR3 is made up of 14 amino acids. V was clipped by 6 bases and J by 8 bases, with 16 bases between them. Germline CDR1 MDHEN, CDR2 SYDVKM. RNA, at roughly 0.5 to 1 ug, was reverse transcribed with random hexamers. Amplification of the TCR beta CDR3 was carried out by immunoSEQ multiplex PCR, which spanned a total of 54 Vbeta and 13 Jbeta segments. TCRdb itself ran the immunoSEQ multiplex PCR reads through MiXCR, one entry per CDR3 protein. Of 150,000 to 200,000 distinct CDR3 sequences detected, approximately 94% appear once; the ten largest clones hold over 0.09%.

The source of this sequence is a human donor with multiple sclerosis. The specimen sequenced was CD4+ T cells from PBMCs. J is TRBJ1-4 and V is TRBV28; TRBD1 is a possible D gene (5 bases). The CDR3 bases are TGTGCCAGCAGGGATCCAGGGTTGAAAGAAAAACTGTTTTTT. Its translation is CASRDPGLKEKLFF.